Following are 11 T cell receptor beta chains from one sample sequenced in a study of cytomegalovirus exposure and HLA in healthy donors. It was with 60 Vbeta and 13 Jbeta primers that the PCR ran. Clones were read by immunoSEQ multiplex PCR, and TCRdb kept only the in-frame ones, dropping some. The sample holds approximately 140,000 clones, roughly 80% seen once. The specimen sequenced was PBMCs. Receptors were obtained from a middle-aged man in good health and CMV-seronegative.

There are a few counts of this clone. The rearrangement uses TRBV19 and TRBJ1-4; 8 nucleotides match TRBD1. J was trimmed by 7 bases and V by 3 bases; bases with no gene match: 10. CDR1 is LNHDA and CDR2 is SQIVND in the germline V gene (reference sequence). The CDR3 sequence is 16 residues long. CDR3 protein: CASSILTGEAVEKLFF. The CDR3 DNA sequence: TGTGCCAGTAGTATCCTGACAGGGGAGGCCGTTGAAAAACTGTTTTTT.

The table lists this clone with a few counts. V gene TRBV6-1 combines with J gene TRBJ1-6, with TRBD1 matching over 9 bases. V shed 7 bases, J shed 8 bases, and the junction held 9 bases outside the gene matches. Germline V gene sequence: CDR1 MNHNS, CDR2 SASEGT. The CDR3 has 15 amino acids. The CDR3 protein is CASTEIGTGHSPLHF. As DNA, the CDR3 is TGTGCCAGCACCGAAATCGGGACAGGGCATTCACCCCTCCACTTT.

V and J are TRBV6-1 and TRBJ1-4; no clear D. The V gene lost 7 bases and the J gene lost 5 bases, with 11 bases spanning the gap. Germline V gives CDR1 MNHNS, CDR2 SASEGT. The CDR3 consists of 13 residues. The CDR3 loop is CASNQAINEKLFF. CDR3 DNA: TGTGCCAGCAACCAGGCAATAAATGAAAAACTGTTTTTT.

The rearrangement uses TRBV10-3 and TRBJ1-4, with TRBD1 matching 7 bases. CDR3 size: 15 residues. The V gene's germline CDR1 is ENHRY and CDR2 SYGVKD. V was pared by 3 bases and J by 8 bases, with 9 bases of the junction left unmatched. The CDR3 DNA follows: TGTGCCATCAGTGACCTTCAGGGGGGCAGGGAAAAACTGTTTTTT. This translates into CAISDLQGGREKLFF.

The V and J genes are TRBV5-6 and TRBJ1-1; TRBD1 is a possible D gene (6 bases). The germline V and J ends were trimmed by 4 bases and 1 base, with 17 bases remaining between them. Germline loops: CDR1 SGHDT, CDR2 YYEEEE. CDR3 size: 16 residues. This chain's CDR3 is CASSLPRTDKNTEAFF. CDR3 in DNA: TGTGCCAGCAGCCTCCCCAGGACAGACAAGAACACTGAAGCTTTCTTT.

The chain couples TRBV18 to TRBJ2-1; 9 nucleotides line up with TRBD2. V gave up 2 bases and J gave up 4 bases; unmatched junction bases: 3. The CDR3 extends over 15 amino acids. Germline loops: CDR1 KGHSH, CDR2 LQKENI. CDR3 protein: CASSPLAGDYNEQFF. The CDR3, as DNA: TGTGCCAGCTCACCATTAGCGGGGGATTACAATGAGCAGTTCTTC.

The chain has TRBV7-6 and TRBJ2-5, with D tentatively TRBD1 (5 bases). TRBJ2-7 matches the DNA end more closely, so the J call is doubtful. The CDR3 is 15 amino acids. Per the germline V gene, CDR1 is SGHVS and CDR2 is FNYEAQ. The CDR3 DNA follows: TGTGCCAGCAGCTTAGCGCGGCAGGGCAACTACGAGCAGTACTTC. Its translation is CASSLARQGNYEQYF.

The V call is TRBV28, the J call TRBJ1-5; D remains ambiguous. This CDR3 spans 15 amino acids. Deletions cut 6 bases from V and 0 bases from J, with 12 bases between. Per the germline V gene, CDR1 is MDHEN and CDR2 is SYDVKM. The CDR3 reads CASSSSTDSNQPQHF. CDR3 coding DNA: TGTGCCAGCAGCAGCAGTACAGATAGCAATCAGCCCCAGCATTTT.

This rearrangement joins TRBV4-2 to TRBJ1-3; possible D gene TRBD1, 5 bases. V dropped 0 bases and J dropped 7 bases, with 16 bases sitting between them. The germline gives CDR1 LGHNA, CDR2 YNFKEQ. The CDR3 sequence is 16 residues long. The CDR3 is CASSQDFGGNLNTIYF. Here the CDR3 DNA reads TGTGCCAGCAGCCAAGATTTTGGGGGGAACCTGAACACCATATATTTT.

This chain uses TRBV6-1 with TRBJ2-5; D perhaps matches TRBD2 (5 bases). Germline V gene sequence: CDR1 MNHNS, CDR2 SASEGT. CDR3 length equals 14 residues. Trimming took 6 bases from V and 2 from J, leaving 13 bases between them. The CDR3 DNA reads as TGTGCCAGCAGAAAGCCGGGGATACAAGAGACCCAGTACTTC. Translation: CASRKPGIQETQYF.

This clone showed up just a few times. The V call is TRBV11-2, the J call TRBJ1-1; D is ambiguous. Trimming cost V 5 bases and J 5 bases, with 12 bases left between them. Germline lookup yields CDR1 SGHAT and CDR2 FQNNGV. This CDR3 comprises 13 residues. The CDR3 region is CASSHGGRTEAFF. As DNA, the CDR3 is TGTGCCAGCAGCCACGGTGGGAGAACTGAAGCTTTCTTT.